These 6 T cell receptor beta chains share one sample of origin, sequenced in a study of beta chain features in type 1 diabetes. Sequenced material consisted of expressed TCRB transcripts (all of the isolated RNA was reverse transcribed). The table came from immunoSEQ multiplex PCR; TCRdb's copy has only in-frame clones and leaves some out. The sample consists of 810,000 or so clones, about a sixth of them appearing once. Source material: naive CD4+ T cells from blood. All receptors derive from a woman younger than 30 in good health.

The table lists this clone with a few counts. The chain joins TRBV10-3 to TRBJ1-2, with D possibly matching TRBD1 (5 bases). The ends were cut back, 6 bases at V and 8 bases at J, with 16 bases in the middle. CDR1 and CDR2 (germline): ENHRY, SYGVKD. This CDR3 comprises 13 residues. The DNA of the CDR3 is TGTGCCATCAGGGCGACAGAGTCGGGGGGCTACACCTTC. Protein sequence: CAIRATESGGYTF.

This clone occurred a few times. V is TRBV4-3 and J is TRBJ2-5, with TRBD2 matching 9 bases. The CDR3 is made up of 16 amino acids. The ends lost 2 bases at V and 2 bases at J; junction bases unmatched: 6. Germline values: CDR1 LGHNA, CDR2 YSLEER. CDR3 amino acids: CASSQNSGRTQETQYF. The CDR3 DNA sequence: TGCGCCAGCAGCCAAAACAGCGGGAGGACACAAGAGACCCAGTACTTC.

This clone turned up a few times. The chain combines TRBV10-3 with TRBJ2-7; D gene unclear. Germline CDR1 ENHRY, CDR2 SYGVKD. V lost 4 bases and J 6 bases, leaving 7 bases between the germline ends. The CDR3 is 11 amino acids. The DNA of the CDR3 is TGTGCCATCAGTGGTTCTGGCGAGCAGTACTTC. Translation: CAISGSGEQYF.

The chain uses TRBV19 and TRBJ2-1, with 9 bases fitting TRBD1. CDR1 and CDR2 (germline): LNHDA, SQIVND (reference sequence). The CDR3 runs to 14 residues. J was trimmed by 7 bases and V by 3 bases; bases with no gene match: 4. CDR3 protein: CASSIMGQGNEQFF. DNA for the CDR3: TGTGCCAGTAGTATCATGGGACAGGGAAATGAGCAGTTCTTC.

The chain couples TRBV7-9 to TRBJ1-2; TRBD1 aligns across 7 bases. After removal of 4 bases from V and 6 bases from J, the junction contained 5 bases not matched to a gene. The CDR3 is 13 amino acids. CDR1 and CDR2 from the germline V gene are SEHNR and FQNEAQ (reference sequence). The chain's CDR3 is CASSSTGSDGYTF. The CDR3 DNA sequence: TGTGCCAGCAGCTCGACAGGGTCGGATGGCTACACCTTC.

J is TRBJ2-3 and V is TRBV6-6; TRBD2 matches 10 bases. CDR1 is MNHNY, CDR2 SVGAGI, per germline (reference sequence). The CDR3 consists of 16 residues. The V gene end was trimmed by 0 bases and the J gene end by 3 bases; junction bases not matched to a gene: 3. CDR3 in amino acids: CASSYSTSGPTDTQYF. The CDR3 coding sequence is TGTGCCAGCAGTTACTCGACTAGCGGGCCTACAGATACGCAGTATTTT.